This T cell receptor (beta chain) was documented in a study of PD-1 blockade in classical Hodgkin lymphoma. Brentuximab vedotin exposure varied among the patients, all of whom had relapsed after autologous stem cell transplantation. TCRdb's table, derived via immunoSEQ multiplex PCR, lists solely in-frame clones and lacks some. The sample yields 30,000 to 40,000 clones, roughly four fifths seen once. CDR3 length: 14 amino acids. Germline CDR1 and CDR2: SGHRS and YFSETQ. Trimming pared 0 bases from V and 0 bases from J, leaving 7 bases between. The specimen comprised peripheral blood mononuclear cells (PBMCs), sampled at baseline. The rearrangement joins TRBV5-1 to TRBJ2-7; D not resolved. The clonotype comes from a human donor with classical Hodgkin lymphoma. CDR3 DNA sequence: TGCGCCAGCAGCTTGGAGAGCCCCTCCTACGAGCAGTACTTC. Its protein product is CASSLESPSYEQYF. The full variable domain, rest sourced from reference TRBV5-1 and TRBJ2-7, is KAGVTQTPRYLIKTRGQQVTLSCSPISGHRSVSWYQQTPGQGLQFLFEYFSETQRNKGNFPGRFSGRQFSNSRSEMNVSTLELGDSALYLCASSLESPSYEQYFGPGTRLTVT.